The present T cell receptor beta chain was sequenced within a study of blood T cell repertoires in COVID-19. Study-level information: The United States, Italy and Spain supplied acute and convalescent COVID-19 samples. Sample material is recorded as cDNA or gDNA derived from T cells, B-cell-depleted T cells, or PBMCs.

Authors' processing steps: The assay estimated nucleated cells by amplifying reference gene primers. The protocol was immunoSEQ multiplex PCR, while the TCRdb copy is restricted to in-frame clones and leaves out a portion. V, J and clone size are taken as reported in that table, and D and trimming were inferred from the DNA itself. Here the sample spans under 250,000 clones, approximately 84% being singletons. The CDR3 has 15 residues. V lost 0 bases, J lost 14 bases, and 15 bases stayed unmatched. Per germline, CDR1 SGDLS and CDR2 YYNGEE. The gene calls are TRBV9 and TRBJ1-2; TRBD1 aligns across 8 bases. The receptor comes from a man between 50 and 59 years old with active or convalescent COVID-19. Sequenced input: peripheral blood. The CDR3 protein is CASSVGAVDRGPSTF. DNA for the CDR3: TGTGCCAGCAGCGTAGGGGCAGTAGACAGGGGACCTAGTACCTTC.